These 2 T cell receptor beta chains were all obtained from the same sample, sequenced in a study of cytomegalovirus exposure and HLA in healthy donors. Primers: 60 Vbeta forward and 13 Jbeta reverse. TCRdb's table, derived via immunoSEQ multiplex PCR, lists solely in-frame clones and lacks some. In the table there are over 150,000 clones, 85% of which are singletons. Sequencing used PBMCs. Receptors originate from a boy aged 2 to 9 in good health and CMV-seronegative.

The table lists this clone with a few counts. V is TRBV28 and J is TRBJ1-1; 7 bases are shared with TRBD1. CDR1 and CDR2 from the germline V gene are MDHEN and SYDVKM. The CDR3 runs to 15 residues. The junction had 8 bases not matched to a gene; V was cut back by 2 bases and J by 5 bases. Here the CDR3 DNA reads TGTGCCAGCAGTTTACTTAGGGGGCTCGGGACTGAAGCTTTCTTT. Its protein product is CASSLLRGLGTEAFF.

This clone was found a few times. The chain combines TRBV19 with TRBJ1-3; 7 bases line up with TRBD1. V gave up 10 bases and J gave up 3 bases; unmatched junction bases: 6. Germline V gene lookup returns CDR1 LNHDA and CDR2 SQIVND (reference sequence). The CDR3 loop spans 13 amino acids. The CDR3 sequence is CATTGVFGNTIYF. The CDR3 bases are TGTGCCACCACAGGGGTTTTTGGAAACACCATATATTTT.